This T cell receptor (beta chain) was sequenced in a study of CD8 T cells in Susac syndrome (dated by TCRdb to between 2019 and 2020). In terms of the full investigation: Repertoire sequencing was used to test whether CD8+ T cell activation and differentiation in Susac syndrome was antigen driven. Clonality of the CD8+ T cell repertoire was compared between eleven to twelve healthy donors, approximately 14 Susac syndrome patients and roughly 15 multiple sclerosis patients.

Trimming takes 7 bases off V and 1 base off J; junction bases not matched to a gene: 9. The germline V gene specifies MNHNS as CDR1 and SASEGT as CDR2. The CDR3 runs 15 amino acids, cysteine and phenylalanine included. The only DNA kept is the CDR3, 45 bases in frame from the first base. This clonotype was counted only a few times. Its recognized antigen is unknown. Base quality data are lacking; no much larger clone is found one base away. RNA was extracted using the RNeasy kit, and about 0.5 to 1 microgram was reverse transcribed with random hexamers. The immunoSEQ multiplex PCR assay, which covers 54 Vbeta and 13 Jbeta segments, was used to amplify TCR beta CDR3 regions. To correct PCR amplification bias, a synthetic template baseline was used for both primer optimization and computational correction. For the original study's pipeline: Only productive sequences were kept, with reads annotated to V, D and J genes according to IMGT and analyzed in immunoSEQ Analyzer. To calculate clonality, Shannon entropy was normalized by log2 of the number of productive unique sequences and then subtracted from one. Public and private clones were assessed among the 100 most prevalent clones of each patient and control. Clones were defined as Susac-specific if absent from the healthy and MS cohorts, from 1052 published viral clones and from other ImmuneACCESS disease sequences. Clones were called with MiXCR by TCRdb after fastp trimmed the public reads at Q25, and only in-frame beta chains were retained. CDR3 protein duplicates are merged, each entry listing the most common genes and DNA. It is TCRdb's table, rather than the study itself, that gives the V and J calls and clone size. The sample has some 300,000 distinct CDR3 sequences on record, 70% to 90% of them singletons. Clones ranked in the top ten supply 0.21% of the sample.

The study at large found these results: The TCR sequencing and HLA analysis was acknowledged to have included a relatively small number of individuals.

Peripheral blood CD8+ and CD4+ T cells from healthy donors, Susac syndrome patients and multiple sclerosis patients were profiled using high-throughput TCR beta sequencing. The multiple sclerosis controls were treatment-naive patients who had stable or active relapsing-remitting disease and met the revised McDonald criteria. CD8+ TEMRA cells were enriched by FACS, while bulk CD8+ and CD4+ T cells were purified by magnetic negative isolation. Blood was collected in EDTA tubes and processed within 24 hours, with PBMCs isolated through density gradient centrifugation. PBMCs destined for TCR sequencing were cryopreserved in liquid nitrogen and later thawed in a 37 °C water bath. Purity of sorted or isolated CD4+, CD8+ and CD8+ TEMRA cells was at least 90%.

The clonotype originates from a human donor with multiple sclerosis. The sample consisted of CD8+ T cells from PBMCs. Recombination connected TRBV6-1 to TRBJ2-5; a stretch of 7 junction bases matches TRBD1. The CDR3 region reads CASTRTGAAQETQYF. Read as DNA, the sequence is TGTGCCAGCACCCGGACAGGCGCCGCCCAAGAGACCCAGTACTTC.